The present entry profiles one T cell receptor (beta chain) with its context. These data originate in a study of cytomegalovirus exposure and HLA in healthy donors. Study information: Later, an analysis reported that the 120 or so validation repertoires had used the same platform as the approximately 600 first-cohort repertoires.

Some clones are missing from TCRdb's copy, which holds only in-frame ones; the method was immunoSEQ multiplex PCR. The sample contains around 150,000 clones, 82% of which appear only once. The origin of this receptor is a man under 40 in good health and CMV-seropositive. Material for sequencing was PBMCs.

CDR3 DNA sequence: TGTGCCAGCAGCCAAGCTTCCCTTAGCGGGAGTACCGTAAAGACCCAGTACTTC. It translates to CASSQASLSGSTVKTQYF. The gene calls are TRBV4-2 and TRBJ2-5, with TRBD2 identical over 9 bases. With 1 base clipped from V and 6 bases from J, the junction kept 15 bases outside the gene matches. This CDR3 comprises 18 residues. In germline, CDR1 is LGHNA, CDR2 YNFKEQ.